The 27 T cell receptor beta chains given below trace back to one sample, sequenced in a study of Graves' ophthalmopathy and Graves' hyperthyroidism (dated by TCRdb to between 2018 and 2020). Instrument on record: Illumina HiSeq 2000. For repertoire sequencing, TCR beta CDR3 regions were amplified from RNA transcripts. A first-round RT-PCR used HTBI primers with the Qiagen OneStep RT-PCR kit, followed by a second-round multiplex PCR, size selection and purification. TCRdb trimmed the raw reads at Q25, called clones with MiXCR and kept productive beta chains. CDR3 protein sequences are deduplicated, and each keeps its most common genes and DNA. Within this sample are about 1.2 million distinct CDR3 sequences, with approximately 35% of them counted one time only. The ten largest clones add up to around 10% of the sample. The sequencing sample was made of peripheral blood or thyroid tissue (not recorded which). These receptors all come from an adult man with Graves' hyperthyroidism.

This clonotype appeared many times. The chain combines TRBV7-9 with TRBJ2-7, with D possibly being TRBD1 (6 bases). Per germline, CDR1 SEHNR and CDR2 FQNEAQ (reference sequence). The CDR3 runs 16 residues. Trimming shortened V by 1 base and J by 5 bases, and 18 bases separated the two germline ends. The CDR3 loop reads CASSLVQGRARDEQYF. The CDR3 DNA is TGTGCCAGCAGCTTAGTACAGGGAAGGGCGAGGGACGAGCAGTACTTC.

The chain is built from TRBV10-3 and TRBJ1-1; 9 bases are a match to TRBD1. Germline V gene data show CDR1 as ENHRY and CDR2 as SYGVKD. Trimming at V came to 6 bases and at J to 5 bases, leaving 7 bases not matched to a gene. There are 14 residues in the CDR3. This chain's CDR3 is CAIRGQGGETEAFF. The CDR3 coding sequence is TGTGCCATCAGGGGACAGGGCGGCGAGACTGAAGCTTTCTTT.

J is TRBJ2-7 and V is TRBV12-3 or TRBV12-4, with D tentatively TRBD2 (5 bases). V lost 6 bases and J 1 base, leaving 10 bases between the germline ends. This CDR3 contains 13 residues. CDR3 in amino acids: CASSCAGSYEQYF. CDR3 coding DNA: TGTGCCAGCAGCTGCGCGGGTTCCTACGAGCAGTACTTC.

This chain joins TRBV7-9 and TRBJ2-5; 7 nucleotides agree with TRBD1. The CDR3 loop spans 16 amino acids. Germline V gene lookup returns CDR1 SEHNR and CDR2 FQNEAQ (reference sequence). J was trimmed by 5 bases and V by 5 bases; bases with no gene match: 14. The CDR3 reads CASSAQTGAPRETQYF. In nucleotides, the CDR3 is TGTGCCAGCAGCGCCCAAACAGGGGCGCCGAGGGAGACCCAGTACTTC.

V usage is TRBV5-1 and J usage is TRBJ2-5, with 12 bases lining up with TRBD2. Germline CDR1 is SGHRS and CDR2 is YFSETQ. The CDR3 consists of 17 residues. J gave up 3 bases and V 4 bases, and 10 bases lay outside the gene matches. CDR3 amino acids: CASSPFGLAGLEETQYF. DNA of the CDR3: TGCGCCAGCAGCCCATTCGGACTAGCGGGATTGGAAGAGACCCAGTACTTC. The full variable domain, in which reference TRBV5-1 and TRBJ2-5 provide the parts outside the CDR3, is KAGVTQTPRYLIKTRGQQVTLSCSPISGHRSVSWYQQTPGQGLQFLFEYFSETQRNKGNFPGRFSGRQFSNSRSEMNVSTLELGDSALYLCASSPFGLAGLEETQYFGPGTRLLVL.

The V call is TRBV20-1, the J call TRBJ2-2; the D is unclear. Germline lookup yields CDR1 DFQATT and CDR2 SNEGSKA (reference sequence). This CDR3 is 9 amino acids long. V was cut by 6 bases and J by 16 bases, with 12 bases left in between. The CDR3 DNA is TGCAGTGCAACATACGGACGGTTTTTT. Amino acid sequence: CSATYGRFF.

This clonotype has only a few counts. The J gene is TRBJ2-5, the V gene TRBV19; 8 nucleotides agree with TRBD1. The germline V gene has CDR1 LNHDA and CDR2 SQIVND (reference sequence). The CDR3 runs to 14 residues. Germline trimming cut 9 bases from V and 7 bases from J; bases unmatched to any gene: 13. CDR3 coding DNA: TGTGCCAGCGGAAGAAGACAGGGGACAGGGACCCAGTACTTC. Translating gives CASGRRQGTGTQYF.

This clonotype has ten or more counts. V is TRBV6-2 or TRBV6-3 and J is TRBJ2-7, with TRBD2 matching over 12 bases. Trimming took 5 bases from V and 4 from J; bases not matched to a gene: 6. CDR1 and CDR2 from the germline V gene are MNHEY and SVGEGT. The length of the CDR3 is 15 residues. In DNA, the CDR3 is TGTGCCAGCAGTGAAACTAGCGGGGGGCCGTACGAGCAGTACTTC. It specifies CASSETSGGPYEQYF.

The V and J genes are TRBV5-1 and TRBJ1-1; 11 nucleotides match TRBD1. Germline V gives CDR1 SGHRS, CDR2 YFSETQ. Trimming at V came to 4 bases and at J to 5 bases, leaving 7 bases not matched to a gene. There are 15 residues in the CDR3. CDR3: CASSRGQGDGTEAFF. DNA for the CDR3: TGCGCCAGCAGCCGGGGACAGGGGGACGGGACTGAAGCTTTCTTT.

The rearrangement joins TRBV19 to TRBJ1-1; a possible D gene is TRBD1 (6 bases). Germline V gives CDR1 LNHDA, CDR2 SQIVND (reference sequence). The V end lost 6 bases, the J end lost 1 base, and 18 bases lay between the germline ends. The CDR3 covers 16 residues. For the CDR3, the DNA is TGTGCCAGTAGGCCCAGGGGCGGCTTTCGGAACACTGAAGCTTTCTTT. Translating it yields CASRPRGGFRNTEAFF.

The rearrangement uses TRBV7-8 and TRBJ2-7; tentatively, D is TRBD2 (5 bases). Per the germline V gene, CDR1 is SGHVS and CDR2 is FQNEAQ. V was clipped by 1 base and J by 1 base, with 14 bases between them. This CDR3 is built from 16 residues. The DNA for the CDR3 is TGTGCCAGCAGCTTAGATGGAGGACGGGGATCCTACGAGCAGTACTTC. Its protein product is CASSLDGGRGSYEQYF. The full variable domain, completed using reference TRBV7-8 and TRBJ2-7, is GAGVSQSPRYKVAKRGQDVALRCDPISGHVSLFWYQQALGQGPEFLTYFQNEAQLDKSGLPSDRFFAERPEGSVSTLKIQRTQQEDSAVYLCASSLDGGRGSYEQYFGPGTRLTVT.

This clonotype was seen only once. The chain carries TRBV20-1 and TRBJ1-2; possible D gene TRBD1, 6 bases. The CDR3 runs to 14 residues. V was cut by 4 bases and J by 2 bases, with 14 bases left in between. Germline CDR1 is DFQATT and CDR2 is SNEGSKA (reference sequence). The CDR3: CSAIEGGRNYGYTF. For the CDR3, the DNA is TGCAGTGCTATAGAGGGGGGACGAAACTATGGCTACACCTTC.

This clonotype occurred many times. This chain uses TRBV7-8 with TRBJ2-7; possibly TRBD2 for D (6 bases). CDR3 size: 13 residues. From germline, CDR1 is SGHVS and CDR2 FQNEAQ. V lost 5 bases and J 3 bases, leaving 11 bases between the germline ends. The CDR3 nucleotides are TGTGCCAGCAGCACCGGACTAAACTACGAGCAGTACTTC. Translating gives CASSTGLNYEQYF.

This clonotype was seen many times. The chain combines TRBV7-9 with TRBJ1-5; D is perhaps TRBD1 (6 bases). V was pared by 1 base and J by 9 bases, with 13 bases between. CDR3 length equals 14 residues. Germline V gene data show CDR1 as SEHNR and CDR2 as FQNEAQ (reference sequence). Written as DNA, the CDR3 is TGTGCCAGCAGCTTAGATCCCGGGGGCGGGCCCCAGCATTTT. Amino acid sequence: CASSLDPGGGPQHF.

This clonotype was counted ten times or more. The gene calls are TRBV7-9 and TRBJ1-1, with D possibly matching TRBD1 (5 bases). The CDR3 is 11 residues long. CDR1 is SEHNR, CDR2 FQNEAQ, per germline (reference sequence). The CDR3 reads CQSVRGAEAFF. The CDR3 DNA reads as TGTCAAAGCGTCCGGGGGGCTGAAGCTTTCTTT.

This clonotype was observed many times. The genes are TRBV20-1 and TRBJ2-7; possibly TRBD1 for D (6 bases). V was clipped by 5 bases and J by 0 bases, with 17 bases between them. Germline lookup yields CDR1 DFQATT and CDR2 SNEGSKA (reference sequence). The CDR3 spans 15 residues. CDR3 bases: TGCAGTGCTCCCAACCGACAGGCTAGCTCCTACGAGCAGTACTTC. Residues: CSAPNRQASSYEQYF.

There are many counts of this clonotype. The chain couples TRBV19 to TRBJ1-6, with TRBD1 matching over 10 bases. Germline V lookup: CDR1 LNHDA, CDR2 SQIVND (reference sequence). There are 14 residues in the CDR3. V shed 8 bases, J shed 9 bases, and the junction held 7 bases outside the gene matches. The CDR3 bases are TGTGCCAGTCAGCTAGACAGGGGGCTTTCACCCCTCCACTTT. Translating gives CASQLDRGLSPLHF.

The DNA for the CDR3 is TGCAGCGCCGTGCGGGATGGGGGCGACCAAACTGGGTACACCTTC. This gives the protein CSAVRDGGDQTGYTF. This rearrangement joins TRBV29-1 to TRBJ1-2, with TRBD1 as a possible D gene (6 bases). V lost 7 bases and J 11 bases, leaving 29 bases between the germline ends. Germline V gene lookup returns CDR1 SQVTM and CDR2 ANQGSEA. The CDR3 runs 15 residues.

Note on this clonotype: Without the conserved terminal phenylalanine or tryptophan, this CDR3 likely stems from a read error. V and J are TRBV10-3 and TRBJ1-1; D is undetermined. Trimming stripped 0 bases from V and 2 bases from J, with 10 bases between. CDR3 length equals 15 residues. Germline V CDR1 and CDR2: ENHRY, SYGVKD. The CDR3 spells CAISESGRQNTEAFL. CDR3 DNA sequence: TGTGCCATCAGTGAGTCTGGCAGGCAAAACACTGAAGCTTTCCTT.

The chain links TRBV6-2 or TRBV6-3 to TRBJ2-2; D ambiguous. V lost 7 bases and J lost 2, with 11 bases in between. CDR3 length: 14 residues. Germline V lookup: CDR1 MNHEY, CDR2 SVGEGT. The chain's CDR3 is CASKTTANTGELFF. CDR3 DNA sequence: TGTGCCAGCAAGACCACAGCTAACACCGGGGAGCTGTTTTTT.

This chain joins TRBV15 and TRBJ1-4; D remains unclear. From germline, CDR1 is LNHNV and CDR2 YYDKDF (reference sequence). Trimming took off 4 bases at V and 6 bases at J, with 12 bases between the two ends. This CDR3 region has 14 residues. CDR3: CATSKGLSDEKLFF. CDR3 bases: TGTGCCACCAGCAAAGGTCTGTCGGATGAAAAACTGTTTTTT.

This clonotype appeared many times. V is TRBV20-1 and J is TRBJ2-7, with TRBD1 matching 7 bases. In germline, CDR1 is DFQATT, CDR2 SNEGSKA (reference sequence). The CDR3 is 13 amino acids. With V trimmed by 6 bases and J by 4 bases, 9 bases remained unmatched. The CDR3 DNA reads TGCAGTGCCGCAACGGGACAGTCTTACGAGCAGTACTTC. Translation: CSAATGQSYEQYF.

About this clonotype itself: Compared with germline, one end of the junction differs, possibly owing to a read error. The chain joins TRBV5-4 to TRBJ1-6; no clear D gene. The germline V gene encodes CDR1 SGHNT and CDR2 YYREEE (reference sequence). The CDR3 loop spans 14 amino acids. The CDR3 protein is CASSPGPAISPPHF. CDR3 nucleotide sequence: TGTGCCAGCAGCCCCGGGCCGGCGATTTCACCCCCCCACTTT.

This clonotype occurred a few times. The chain carries TRBV5-1 and TRBJ2-5; D might be TRBD2 (5 bases). The CDR3 covers 14 residues. Germline CDR1 is SGHRS and CDR2 is YFSETQ. The V end lost 5 bases, the J end lost 5 bases, and 16 bases lay between the germline ends. CDR3 protein: CASRRRTRDETQYF. Here the CDR3 DNA reads TGCGCCAGCAGACGACGAACTAGGGATGAGACCCAGTACTTC. Using reference TRBV5-1 and TRBJ2-5 for the parts outside the CDR3, the full variable domain is KAGVTQTPRYLIKTRGQQVTLSCSPISGHRSVSWYQQTPGQGLQFLFEYFSETQRNKGNFPGRFSGRQFSNSRSEMNVSTLELGDSALYLCASRRRTRDETQYFGPGTRLLVL.

The V and J genes are TRBV12-3 or TRBV12-4 and TRBJ1-1; the match to TRBD1 covers 7 bases. J gave up 1 base and V 5 bases, and 13 bases lay outside the gene matches. CDR3 length equals 17 residues. The CDR3 DNA reads as TGTGCCAGCAGTCCCCAACCCGGGACAGTAAGGAACACTGAAGCTTTCTTT. Its protein is CASSPQPGTVRNTEAFF.

The chain carries TRBV10-2 and TRBJ1-2, with 9 bases fitting TRBD1. V lost 8 bases to trimming and J lost 6 bases; unmatched junction nucleotides: 13. This CDR3 has 15 residues. Germline V gives CDR1 WSHSY, CDR2 SAAADI. The CDR3 spells CASYPGQGRTDGYTF. CDR3 coding DNA: TGCGCCAGCTACCCAGGACAGGGGAGGACTGATGGCTACACCTTC.

Points on this clonotype: A much larger clone lies one base from this, so it may be a read error. V usage is TRBV2 and J usage is TRBJ1-5; no firm D call. Germline assignment: CDR1 SNHLY and CDR2 FYNNEI. This CDR3 comprises 15 residues. Trimming cost V 4 bases and J 2 bases, with 12 bases left between them. The CDR3 sequence: CASSGEKYGNQPQHF. The CDR3 region has the DNA TGTGCCAGCAGTGGGGAGAAGTATGGCAATCAGCCCCAGCATTTT.